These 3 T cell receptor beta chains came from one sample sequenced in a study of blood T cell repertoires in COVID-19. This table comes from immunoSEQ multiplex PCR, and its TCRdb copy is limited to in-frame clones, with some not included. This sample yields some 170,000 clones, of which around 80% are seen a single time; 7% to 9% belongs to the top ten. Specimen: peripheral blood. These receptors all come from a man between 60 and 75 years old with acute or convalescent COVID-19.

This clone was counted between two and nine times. CDR3 DNA: TGTGCCAGCAGTCTCAGGGGCTATGGCTACACCTTC. The encoded protein is CASSLRGYGYTF. The rearrangement links TRBV6-5 to TRBJ1-2; D perhaps matches TRBD1 (6 bases). CDR3 length: 12 amino acids. Germline CDR1 reads MNHEY; CDR2 reads SVGAGI. V was shortened by 5 bases and J by 4 bases, with 8 bases between the two germline ends.

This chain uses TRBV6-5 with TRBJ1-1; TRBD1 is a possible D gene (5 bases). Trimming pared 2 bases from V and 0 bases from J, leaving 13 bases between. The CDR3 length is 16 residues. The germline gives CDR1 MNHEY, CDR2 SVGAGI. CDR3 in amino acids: CASSYGGGNVNTEAFF. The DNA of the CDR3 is TGTGCCAGCAGTTACGGGGGAGGGAACGTGAACACTGAAGCTTTCTTT.

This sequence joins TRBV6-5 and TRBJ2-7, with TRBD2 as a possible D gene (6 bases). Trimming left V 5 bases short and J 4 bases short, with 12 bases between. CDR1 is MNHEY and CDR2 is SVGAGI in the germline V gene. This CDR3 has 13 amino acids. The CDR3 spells CASSLPGGYEQYF. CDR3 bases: TGTGCCAGCAGTCTCCCCGGGGGTTACGAGCAGTACTTC.